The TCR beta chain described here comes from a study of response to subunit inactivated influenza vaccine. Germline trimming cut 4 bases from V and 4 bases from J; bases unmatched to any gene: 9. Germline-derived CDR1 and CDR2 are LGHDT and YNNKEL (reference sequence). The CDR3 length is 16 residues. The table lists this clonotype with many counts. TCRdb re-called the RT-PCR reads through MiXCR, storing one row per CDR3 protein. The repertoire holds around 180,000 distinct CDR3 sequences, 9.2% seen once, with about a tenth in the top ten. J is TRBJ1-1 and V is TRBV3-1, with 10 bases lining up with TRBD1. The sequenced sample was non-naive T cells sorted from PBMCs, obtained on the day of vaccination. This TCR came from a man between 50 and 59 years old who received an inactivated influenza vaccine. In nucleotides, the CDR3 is TGTGCCAGCAGCCTCCAACCGGGACAGGGGAGCACTGAAGCTTTCTTT. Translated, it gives CASSLQPGQGSTEAFF.